A selection of T cell receptor beta chains follows, all from one sample in a study of blood T cell repertoires in COVID-19. Assay: immunoSEQ multiplex PCR; the TCRdb copy retains only in-frame clones and omits some. The sample carries around 120,000 clones, 69% recorded once. Material for sequencing was peripheral blood. The source is a woman aged 70-85 years with acute or convalescent COVID-19. The CDR3 runs from the conserved cysteine through the conserved F or W. Each record gives: J gene, clone size, D gene, V gene, CDR3 protein, CDR3 DNA. A D gene is named only where the DNA matches it firmly. Size is stated for part of the rows, as once, few or many counts, or as a class when the clone is expanded.

J: TRBJ2-5; size: NA; D: NA; V: TRBV9; CDR3: CASSPRSGETQYF; DNA: TGTGCCAGCAGCCCCAGATCAGGGGAGACCCAGTACTTC
J: TRBJ2-3; size: NA; D: TRBD2; V: TRBV4-3; CDR3: CASSFQAGGAGDTQYF; DNA: TGCGCCAGCAGCTTCCAGGCCGGGGGGGCTGGAGATACGCAGTATTTT
J: TRBJ2-1; size: few; D: NA; V: TRBV2; CDR3: CASRFSYNEQFF; DNA: TGTGCCAGTAGATTCTCCTACAATGAGCAGTTCTTC
J: TRBJ2-7; size: NA; D: TRBD2; V: TRBV4-2; CDR3: CASSLNLPGLGVDEQYF; DNA: TGTGCCAGCAGCCTCAACCTCCCGGGACTAGGGGTGGACGAGCAGTACTTC
J: TRBJ2-5; size: NA; D: NA; V: TRBV28; CDR3: CASSFEAVQETQYF; DNA: TGTGCCAGCAGTTTTGAGGCAGTCCAAGAGACCCAGTACTTC
J: TRBJ2-7; size: NA; D: TRBD1; V: TRBV6-5; CDR3: CASVPGQAYEQYF; DNA: TGTGCCAGCGTTCCGGGACAGGCCTACGAGCAGTACTTC
J: TRBJ1-5; size: few; D: NA; V: TRBV27; CDR3: CASSPRGAGRNQPQHF; DNA: TGTGCCAGCAGTCCCCGGGGGGCAGGGCGCAATCAGCCCCAGCATTTT
J: TRBJ1-1; size: NA; D: TRBD1; V: TRBV10-3; CDR3: CAISDPGQGQHTEAFF; DNA: TGTGCCATCAGTGACCCGGGACAGGGCCAGCACACTGAAGCTTTCTTT
J: TRBJ1-4; size: NA; D: NA; V: TRBV5-1; CDR3: CASSLAQGNEKLFF; DNA: TGCGCCAGCAGCTTGGCCCAGGGTAACGAAAAACTGTTTTTT
J: TRBJ1-1; size: few; D: NA; V: TRBV7-9; CDR3: CASSGDLGVAEAFF; DNA: TGTGCCAGCAGCGGGGACTTAGGGGTGGCTGAAGCTTTCTTT
J: TRBJ1-1; size: NA; D: NA; V: TRBV5-4; CDR3: CASSLTVNTEAFF; DNA: TGTGCCAGCAGCCTGACAGTTAACACTGAAGCTTTCTTT
J: TRBJ1-2; size: many; D: NA; V: TRBV5-1; CDR3: CASSLPDTSYGYTF; DNA: TGCGCCAGCAGCTTGCCTGATACTTCATATGGCTACACCTTC
J: TRBJ1-2; size: NA; D: TRBD1; V: TRBV5-6; CDR3: CASQQIRDRDLNGYTF; DNA: TGTGCCAGCCAACAAATCCGGGACAGGGATCTGAATGGCTACACCTTC
J: TRBJ2-1; size: NA; D: TRBD2; V: TRBV7-2; CDR3: CASRLLPKLAGGNNEQFF; DNA: TGTGCCAGCAGACTCCTCCCCAAACTAGCGGGAGGGAACAATGAGCAGTTCTTC
J: TRBJ1-1; size: many; D: TRBD1; V: TRBV5-1; CDR3: CASSWTGQSNTEAFF; DNA: TGCGCCAGCAGTTGGACGGGACAGTCTAACACTGAAGCTTTCTTT
J: TRBJ2-7; size: NA; D: TRBD2; V: TRBV28; CDR3: CASSSTGTSVYEQYF; DNA: TGTGCCAGCAGTTCCACCGGGACTAGCGTATACGAGCAGTACTTC
J: TRBJ1-1; size: NA; D: NA; V: TRBV6-2/TRBV6-3; CDR3: CASSQLTGNTEAFF; DNA: TGTGCCAGCAGTCAGCTGACAGGAAACACTGAAGCTTTCTTT